Reported below is one TCR beta chain. Antigen: not known. Naive CD8 cells lacked CD45RO and underwent positive selection for CCR7, leaving out terminally differentiated effector memory CD45RA+ cells. Germline CDR1 and CDR2: SGHTA and FQGNSA. V lost 4 bases and J lost 9, with 13 bases in between. The CDR3 totals 13 residues. This record comes from a study of shared clonotypes between healthy human individuals. Study-wide context: A donor's plate count was three for CD4 naive and three for CD4 memory; CD8 naive had two and CD8 memory one. Study observations and caveats: Naive subsets, compared against memory subsets, generally had larger estimated richness values. Rarefaction showed that sequencing of sorted subsets was incomplete (despite large depth).

The data were produced by immunoSEQ multiplex PCR, yet TCRdb's version contains in-frame clones alone and is incomplete. The sample has fewer than 1 million clones; 90% to 98% are singletons. The chain employs TRBV7-2 and TRBJ1-5, with D uncertain. The sample consisted of naive CD8+ T cells sorted from blood. The receptor comes from a man aged 25 to 45 in good health. CDR3 sequence reads: CASSYDISAPQHF. The CDR3 nucleotides read TGTGCCAGCAGCTACGACATCTCCGCGCCCCAGCATTTT.